The 9 T cell receptor beta chains below were found in one sample sequenced in a study of immune evolution from preneoplasia to lung adenocarcinoma. Generated by immunoSEQ multiplex PCR, the TCRdb table keeps only in-frame clones and is missing some. The profile covers thousands of clones, with around 75% appearing a single time and roughly a sixth taken by the ten largest. Sequencing input: FFPE minimally invasive lung adenocarcinoma tissue. These receptors were taken from a person aged 55-80 years with lung adenocarcinoma.

The chain couples TRBV27 to TRBJ1-5, with D unresolved. CDR3 length: 15 amino acids. From germline, CDR1 is MNHEY and CDR2 SMNVEV (reference sequence). Trimming left V 6 bases short and J 7 bases short, with 19 bases between. The CDR3 nucleotides are TGTGCCAGCAGGCCCCGGACGGAAAGAGGACAGCCCCAGCATTTT. This encodes CASRPRTERGQPQHF.

The chain uses TRBV7-9 and TRBJ1-2, with TRBD1 identical over 7 bases. This CDR3 is 13 amino acids long. The ends lost 3 bases at V and 4 bases at J; junction bases unmatched: 2. Germline V gene data show CDR1 as SEHNR and CDR2 as FQNEAQ (reference sequence). The CDR3 coding sequence is TGTGCCAGCAGCTTCTCAGGGGGCTATGGCTACACCTTC. Encoded protein: CASSFSGGYGYTF. The full variable domain, with the rest looked up from reference TRBV7-9 and TRBJ1-2, is DTGVSQNPRHKITKRGQNVTFRCDPISEHNRLYWYRQTLGQGPEFLTYFQNEAQLEKSRLLSDRFSAERPKGSFSTLEIQRTEQGDSAMYLCASSFSGGYGYTFGSGTRLTVV.

In this sample, this clone turned up once. The CDR3 DNA sequence: TGTGCCAGTAGTATTGTAGGATGGCAGCTTAACACCGGGGAGCTGTTTTTT. Protein product: CASSIVGWQLNTGELFF. The V gene is TRBV19, the J gene TRBJ2-2; D unresolved. CDR3 length: 17 amino acids. The V end was cut by 3 bases, the J end by 2 bases, with 16 bases between. Germline V lookup: CDR1 LNHDA, CDR2 SQIVND (reference sequence).

This chain connects TRBV27 to TRBJ2-5, with D possibly matching TRBD1 (6 bases). V was clipped by 4 bases and J by 3 bases, with 21 bases between them. The germline V gene encodes CDR1 MNHEY and CDR2 SMNVEV (reference sequence). CDR3 size: 17 residues. The CDR3 sequence: CASSSSAGANPEETQYF. CDR3 DNA: TGTGCCAGCAGTTCCAGTGCAGGGGCCAACCCGGAAGAGACCCAGTACTTC.

The chain's CDR3 is CASSPYRLHTGELFF. The CDR3 DNA sequence: TGTGCCAGCAGCCCATATAGACTACATACCGGGGAGCTGTTTTTT. The chain combines TRBV7-9 with TRBJ2-2; weak D call: TRBD2 (5 bases). The CDR3 length is 15 residues. Trimming removed 5 bases from V and 5 bases from J, with 15 bases in between. Germline lookup yields CDR1 SEHNR and CDR2 FQNEAQ (reference sequence).

This clone is termed large. V and J are TRBV5-6 and TRBJ2-1; D gene uncertain. Between the trimmed V and J ends, which lost 2 bases and 7 bases, there was a span of 7 bases. This CDR3 comprises 12 residues. Germline CDR1 SGHDT, CDR2 YYEEEE. The DNA for the CDR3 is TGTGCCAGCAGCTTTAACGGGAATGAGCAGTTCTTC. Translation gives CASSFNGNEQFF. The full variable domain, rest sourced from reference TRBV5-6 and TRBJ2-1, is DAGVTQSPTHLIKTRGQQVTLRCSPKSGHDTVSWYQQALGQGPQFIFQYYEEEERQRGNFPDRFSGHQFPNYSSELNVNALLLGDSALYLCASSFNGNEQFFGPGTRLTVL.

The chain uses TRBV6-5 and TRBJ2-7, with D possibly matching TRBD1 (6 bases). Trimming took off 2 bases at V and 3 bases at J, with 11 bases between the two ends. The germline V gene has CDR1 MNHEY and CDR2 SVGAGI. The CDR3 has 14 residues. CDR3 region: CASSYRGSIYEQYF. Here the CDR3 DNA reads TGTGCCAGCAGTTACAGGGGGTCGATCTACGAGCAGTACTTC.

The CDR3 protein is CASEGESHTEAFF. In nucleotides, the CDR3 is TGTGCCAGTGAAGGGGAATCACACACTGAAGCTTTCTTT. J is TRBJ1-1 and V is TRBV2, with a possible D match to TRBD1 (5 bases). Trimming took off 9 bases at V and 3 bases at J, with 14 bases between the two ends. From germline, CDR1 is SNHLY and CDR2 FYNNEI. The CDR3 is 13 amino acids.

This clone was observed once. The chain joins TRBV6-1 to TRBJ1-5, with a possible D match to TRBD1 (5 bases). The length of the CDR3 is 14 residues. The germline V gene has CDR1 MNHNS and CDR2 SASEGT. Trimming took off 6 bases at V and 4 bases at J, with 13 bases between the two ends. This CDR3 reads CASSADSYNQPQHF. The CDR3 DNA sequence: TGTGCCAGCAGCGCCGACAGTTATAATCAGCCCCAGCATTTT.